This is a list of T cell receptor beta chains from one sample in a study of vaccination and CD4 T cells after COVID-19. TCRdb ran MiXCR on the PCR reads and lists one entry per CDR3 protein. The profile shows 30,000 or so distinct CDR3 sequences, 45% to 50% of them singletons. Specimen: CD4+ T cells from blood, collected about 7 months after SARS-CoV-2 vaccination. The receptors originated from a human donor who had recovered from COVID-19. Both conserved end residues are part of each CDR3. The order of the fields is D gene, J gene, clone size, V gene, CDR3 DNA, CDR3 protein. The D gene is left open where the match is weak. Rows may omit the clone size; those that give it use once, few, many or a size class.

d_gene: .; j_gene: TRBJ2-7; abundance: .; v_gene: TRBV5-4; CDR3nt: TGTGCCAGCAGCTTGGGACAGGTCCTAGGGGACGAGCAGTACTTC; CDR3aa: CASSLGQVLGDEQYF
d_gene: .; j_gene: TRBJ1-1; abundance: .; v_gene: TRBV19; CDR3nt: TGTGCCAGTAGTATAGGCGCGAACACTGAAGCTTTCTTT; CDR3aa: CASSIGANTEAFF
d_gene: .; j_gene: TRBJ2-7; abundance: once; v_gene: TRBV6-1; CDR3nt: TGTGCCAGCAGTGTCGCTCCGGGACAACGCTACGAGCAGTACTTC; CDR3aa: CASSVAPGQRYEQYF
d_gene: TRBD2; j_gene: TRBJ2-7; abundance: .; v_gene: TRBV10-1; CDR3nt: TGCGCCAGCAGTAGCAGCGGGAGATCGGACGAGCAGTACTTC; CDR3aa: CASSSSGRSDEQYF
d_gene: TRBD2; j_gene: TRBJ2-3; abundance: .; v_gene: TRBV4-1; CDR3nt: TGCGCCAGCAGCCAAGATCCCGGGACTAGCGGGAGGGGCACAGATACGCAGTATTTT; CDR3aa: CASSQDPGTSGRGTDTQYF
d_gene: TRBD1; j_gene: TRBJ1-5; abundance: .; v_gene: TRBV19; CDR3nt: TGTGCCAGTAGGGGACAGGGTAGCCAGCCCCAGCATTTT; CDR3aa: CASRGQGSQPQHF
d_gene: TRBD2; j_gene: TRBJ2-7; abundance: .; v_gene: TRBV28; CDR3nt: TGTGCCAGCAGACACTCGACTAGCGGGAGGCACCGCGAGCAGTACTTC; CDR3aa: CASRHSTSGRHREQYF
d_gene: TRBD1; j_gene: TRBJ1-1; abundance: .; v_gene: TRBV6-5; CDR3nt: TGTGCCAGCAGTTACGGACAGGTGAACACTGAAGCTTTCTTT; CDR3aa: CASSYGQVNTEAFF
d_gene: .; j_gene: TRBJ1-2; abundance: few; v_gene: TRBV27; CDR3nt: TGTGCCAGCAGCCTTATTGGGTTTATGCATGGCTACACCTTC; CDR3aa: CASSLIGFMHGYTF
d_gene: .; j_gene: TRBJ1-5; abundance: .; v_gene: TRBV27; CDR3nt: TGTGCCAGCAGTTTATTCCTCAATCAGCCCCAGCATTTT; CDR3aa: CASSLFLNQPQHF
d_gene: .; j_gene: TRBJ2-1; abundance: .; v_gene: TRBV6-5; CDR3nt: TGTGCCAGCAGTTACTCGGGGGTCACCTACAATGAGCAGTTCTTC; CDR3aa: CASSYSGVTYNEQFF
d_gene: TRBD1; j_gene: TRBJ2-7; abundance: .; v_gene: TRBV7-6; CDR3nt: TGTGCCAGCAGCACCTACGGGACAGGACCCTACGAGCAGTACTTC; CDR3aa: CASSTYGTGPYEQYF
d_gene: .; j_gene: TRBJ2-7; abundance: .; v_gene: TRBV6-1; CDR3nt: TGTGCCAGCAGCGAAGGATCCTACGAGCAGTACTTC; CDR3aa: CASSEGSYEQYF
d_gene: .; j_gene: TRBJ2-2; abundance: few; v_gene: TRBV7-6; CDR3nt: TGTGCCAGCAGCTTAGTTTCGAGGCAAACCAACACCGGGGAGCTGTTTTTT; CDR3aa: CASSLVSRQTNTGELFF
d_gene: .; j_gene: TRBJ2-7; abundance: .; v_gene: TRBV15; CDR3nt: TGTGCCACCAGCAGAGACCTCGGACGGCGGGAGCAGTACTTC; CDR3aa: CATSRDLGRREQYF
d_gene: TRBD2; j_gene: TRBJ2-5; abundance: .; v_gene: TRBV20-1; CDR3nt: TGCAGTGCTAGAGATGGGTGGGTAGCGGGAGTACAAGAGACCCAGTACTTC; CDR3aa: CSARDGWVAGVQETQYF
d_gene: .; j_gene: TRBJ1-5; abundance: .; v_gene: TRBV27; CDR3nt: TGTGCCAGCAGTACCCCGGGTCAGCCCCAGCATTTT; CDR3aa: CASSTPGQPQHF
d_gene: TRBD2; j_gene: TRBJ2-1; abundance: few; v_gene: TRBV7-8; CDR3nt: TGTGCCAGCAGCCTGACTAGCGGACCTTACAATGAGCAGTTCTTC; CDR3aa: CASSLTSGPYNEQFF
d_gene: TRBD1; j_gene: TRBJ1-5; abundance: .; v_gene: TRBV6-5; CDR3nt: TGTGCCAGCAGTTACTGGGGACAGGGAGGCAATCAGCCCCAGCATTTT; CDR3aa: CASSYWGQGGNQPQHF
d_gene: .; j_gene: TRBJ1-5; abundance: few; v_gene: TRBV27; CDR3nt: TGTGCCAGCAGTCCTCGCGGGCAGGGGAGACAGCCCCAGCATTTT; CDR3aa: CASSPRGQGRQPQHF
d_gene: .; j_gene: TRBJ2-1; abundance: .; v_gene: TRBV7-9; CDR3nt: TGTGCCAGCAGCCAAACCTCTTTGGGCAGGAGGGGTGAGCAGTTCTTC; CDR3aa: CASSQTSLGRRGEQFF
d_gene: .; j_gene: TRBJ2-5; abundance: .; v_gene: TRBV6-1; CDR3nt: TGTGCCAGCAGTAGGTCCACCCAAGAGACCCAGTACTTC; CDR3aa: CASSRSTQETQYF
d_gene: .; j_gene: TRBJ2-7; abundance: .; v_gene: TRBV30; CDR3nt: TGTGCCTGGGGTTCCTCCACCCCCTACGAGCAGTACTTC; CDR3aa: CAWGSSTPYEQYF
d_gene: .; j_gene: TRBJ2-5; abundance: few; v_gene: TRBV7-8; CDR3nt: TGTGCCAGCAGCTTATACAGGGTCTTAGAGACCCAGTACTTC; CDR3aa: CASSLYRVLETQYF
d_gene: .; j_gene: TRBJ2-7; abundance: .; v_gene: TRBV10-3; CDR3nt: TGTGCCATCAGTGATAGGCTGGAAGAGCAGTACTTC; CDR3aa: CAISDRLEEQYF
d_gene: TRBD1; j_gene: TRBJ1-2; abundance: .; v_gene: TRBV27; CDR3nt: TGTGCCAGCAGGCGACAGGGAACCTATGGCTACACCTTC; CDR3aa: CASRRQGTYGYTF
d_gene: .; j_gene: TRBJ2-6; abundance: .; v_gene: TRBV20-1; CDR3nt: TGCAGTGCTAGAGATCTGGCTGGCCTAGGGATAGCTGGGGCCAACGTCCTGACTTTC; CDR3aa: CSARDLAGLGIAGANVLTF
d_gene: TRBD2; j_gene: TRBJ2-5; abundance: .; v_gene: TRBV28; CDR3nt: TGTGCCAGCGAGGACGGGGGGGGAGAGACCCAGTACTTC; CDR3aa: CASEDGGGETQYF
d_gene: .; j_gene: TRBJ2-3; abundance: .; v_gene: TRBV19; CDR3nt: TGTGCCAGTAGCGGGAGTTCTACAGATACGCAGTATTTT; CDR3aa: CASSGSSTDTQYF
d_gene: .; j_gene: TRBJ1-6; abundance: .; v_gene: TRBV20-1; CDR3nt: TGCAGTGCTAGTGAGAACTATAATTCACCCCTCCACTTT; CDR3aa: CSASENYNSPLHF
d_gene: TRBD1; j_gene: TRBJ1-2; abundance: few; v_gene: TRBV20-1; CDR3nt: TGCAGTGCTAGGACAGGGGCTTACGTCTTCGTCGGCTACACCTTC; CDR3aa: CSARTGAYVFVGYTF
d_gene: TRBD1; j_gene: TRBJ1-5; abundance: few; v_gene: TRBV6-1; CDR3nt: TGTGCCAGTTCACAGGGGGCGAGTCAGCCCCAGCATTTT; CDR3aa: CASSQGASQPQHF
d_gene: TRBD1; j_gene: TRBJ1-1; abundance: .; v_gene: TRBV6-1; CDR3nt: TGTGCCAGCCTCTCCGGGACAGGGATTTTCGAGAGTGAAGCTTTCTTT; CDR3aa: CASLSGTGIFESEAFF
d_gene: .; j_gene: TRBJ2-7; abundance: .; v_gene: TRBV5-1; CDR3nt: TGCGCCAGCAGCTTGGTCGTCTCGGATAGTACCTACGAGCAGTACTTC; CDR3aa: CASSLVVSDSTYEQYF
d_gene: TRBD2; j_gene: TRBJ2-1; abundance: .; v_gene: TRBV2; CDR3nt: TGTGCCAGCAGTTCTAGCGGGGGGGATTGGGACAATGAGCAGTTCTTC; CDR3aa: CASSSSGGDWDNEQFF
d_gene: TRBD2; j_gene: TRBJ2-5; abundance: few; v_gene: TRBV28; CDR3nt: TGTGCCAGCAGTATAGCGGGAGGGCAGACCCAGTACTTC; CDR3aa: CASSIAGGQTQYF
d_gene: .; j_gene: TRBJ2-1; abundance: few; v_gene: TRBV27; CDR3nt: TGTGCCAGCAGTTTAGGACAGTATCCCTACAATGAGCAGTTCTTC; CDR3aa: CASSLGQYPYNEQFF
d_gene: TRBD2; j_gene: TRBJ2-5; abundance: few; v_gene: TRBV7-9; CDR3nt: TGTGCCAGCAGCTTGATTCGGACTAGCGGGAGTGATGTAGAGACCCAGTACTTC; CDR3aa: CASSLIRTSGSDVETQYF
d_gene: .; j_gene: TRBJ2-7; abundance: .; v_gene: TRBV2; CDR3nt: TGTGCCAGCAGGGCCGGGACCTACGAGCAGTACTTC; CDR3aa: CASRAGTYEQYF
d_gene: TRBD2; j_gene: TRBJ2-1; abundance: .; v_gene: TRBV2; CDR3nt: TGTGCCAGCAGTGAAGGGGTAGCGGGACCCTACAATGAGCAGTTCTTC; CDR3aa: CASSEGVAGPYNEQFF
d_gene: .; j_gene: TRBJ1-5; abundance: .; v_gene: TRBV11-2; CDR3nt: TGTGCCAGCAGCTTAGATTCAGGGTTGGGTCAGCCCCAGCATTTT; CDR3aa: CASSLDSGLGQPQHF
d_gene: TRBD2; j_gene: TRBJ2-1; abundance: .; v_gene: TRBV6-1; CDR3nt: TGTGCCAGCACGGGGGGATACTCCAATGAGCAGTTCTTC; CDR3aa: CASTGGYSNEQFF
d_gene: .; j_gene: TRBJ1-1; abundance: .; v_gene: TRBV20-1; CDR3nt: TGCAGTGCTAGGGGGGACGGTGAAGCTTTCTTT; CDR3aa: CSARGDGEAFF